This T cell receptor beta chain was recovered during a study of shared clonotypes between healthy human individuals. Broader study findings: Clonotype sharing among donors, it was expected, would be affected by sequencing depth. In having few donors, the study represented limited genetic and exposure-history diversity.

The protocol was immunoSEQ multiplex PCR, while the TCRdb copy is restricted to in-frame clones and leaves out a portion. The sample includes roughly 1 million clones, approximately 80% of them seen just once. Worth noting for this clone: Its antigen is unknown.

The V segment lost 4 bases and the J segment 2 bases; nucleotides outside the gene matches: 17. This CDR3 has 20 residues. Germline V gene lookup returns CDR1 MDHEN and CDR2 SYDVKM. The clonotype originates from a man between 18 and 29 years old in good health. Some clones in this sample may be carry-over from other donors' samples. The sample taken for sequencing was memory CD4+ T cells from PBMCs. Specified subset: CD45RA-negative fraction. This chain joins TRBV28 and TRBJ2-1, with 10 bases matching TRBD2. Here the CDR3 reads CASSSFVVSQAGGPYNEQFF. CDR3 coding DNA: TGTGCCAGCAGTTCATTCGTCGTATCTCAAGCGGGAGGGCCCTACAATGAGCAGTTCTTC.